This TCR beta chain was recorded in a study of T cells after somatic rescue of genetic block (dated by TCRdb to about 2020). Broadly, across the study: What the study looked at was long-term robustness, specifically in a T-cell system that came about through somatic rescue of a genetic block in T-cell development.

Library preparation used the immunoSEQ multiplex PCR assay. Sourced from immuneACCESS, this table was stored by TCRdb with only in-frame sequences that have V and J called. A share of the clones is absent; for the studies checked, an unresolved V gene accounts for under half, and the remainder has no known explanation. This sample comprises 45,000 to 55,000 clones, around 96% of them detected only once. 0.075% to 0.1% of the sample goes to the ten largest clones. This clone appeared once. Its antigen target is currently unknown. Base quality data are lacking; no much larger clone is found one base away. The sequenced material came from peripheral blood mononuclear cells (PBMCs). The source is a child less than two years old.

The CDR3 loop reads CASSGGSEQYF. At the DNA level, the sequence is TGCGCCAGCAGTGGGGGATCCGAGCAGTACTTC. The chain joins TRBV10-1 to TRBJ2-7; the D gene remains uncertain. V was cut back by 4 bases and J by 6 bases, leaving a gap of 7 bases between them. From the cysteine through the phenylalanine, the CDR3 covers 11 amino acids. Only the CDR3 DNA is retained, 33 bases long and in frame from the first base. Reading the germline V gene (reference sequence) gives CDR1 WNHNN and CDR2 SYGVQD.